Following are 18 T cell receptor beta chains from one sample sequenced in a study of breast tumors, draining lymph nodes, adjacent tissues. TCRdb re-called the multiplex PCR reads through MiXCR, storing one row per CDR3 protein. The sample holds roughly 23,000 distinct CDR3 sequences, about 70% seen once. Input material: tumor-adjacent breast tissue. The receptors here all came from a female donor with breast cancer. Some clones in this sample may be carry-over from other donors' samples.

This clonotype was seen repeatedly, ten times or more. A much more abundant neighbour one base away suggests this may be a read error. V usage is TRBV5-5 and J usage is TRBJ2-7, with a weak D call TRBD2 (7 bases). CDR3 length: 16 residues. CDR1 is SGHKS and CDR2 is YYEKEE in the germline V gene (reference sequence). V was trimmed by 3 bases and J by 2 bases, leaving 18 bases between them. CDR3 nucleotides: TGTGCCAGCAGCTACGGGGACACGGGGGGAGCCTACGAGCAGTACTTC. It yields the protein CASSYGDTGGAYEQYF.

The CDR3 loop reads CASSVGSSYNSPLHF. The CDR3 coding sequence is TGTGCCAGCAGCGTAGGGAGCTCCTATAATTCACCCCTCCACTTT. The chain uses TRBV9 and TRBJ1-6; D ambiguous. CDR3 length: 15 amino acids. Trimming cost V 0 bases and J 0 bases, with 4 bases left between them. Germline CDR1 reads SGDLS; CDR2 reads YYNGEE.

This clonotype was seen only a few times. The V and J genes are TRBV7-2 and TRBJ2-7, with 10 bases that match TRBD2. J lost 3 bases, V lost 5 bases, and 7 bases had no gene match. CDR1 and CDR2 (germline): SGHTA, FQGNSA. This CDR3 is 15 amino acids long. In DNA, the CDR3 is TGTGCCAGCAGCACATCAGCGGGAGGGATCTACGAGCAGTACTTC. Protein product: CASSTSAGGIYEQYF.

The chain is built from TRBV10-3 and TRBJ2-3; TRBD1 matches 8 bases. V was clipped by 2 bases and J by 3 bases; unmatched bases: 4. The CDR3 extends over 15 amino acids. Germline lookup yields CDR1 ENHRY and CDR2 SYGVKD. The CDR3 nucleotides are TGTGCCATCAGTGAGGAAGGGACAGGTACAGATACGCAGTATTTT. Amino acids: CAISEEGTGTDTQYF.

This clonotype counts as medium-sized (0.01 to 0.1%). This sequence joins TRBV2 and TRBJ1-2; D remains unclear. V lost 6 bases and J 4 bases, leaving 15 bases between the germline ends. Per the germline V gene, CDR1 is SNHLY and CDR2 is FYNNEI. CDR3 size: 14 residues. The CDR3 spells CASSSGEALYGYTF. The CDR3 DNA reads as TGTGCCAGCAGCTCCGGAGAGGCTCTCTATGGCTACACCTTC.

The CDR3: CASSPGTEGLTTDTQYF. Here the CDR3 DNA reads TGTGCCAGCAGCCCAGGGACGGAGGGACTAACCACAGATACGCAGTATTTT. The rearrangement uses TRBV9 and TRBJ2-3, with 7 bases fitting TRBD2. Germline CDR1 is SGDLS and CDR2 is YYNGEE. Trimming cost V 4 bases and J 2 bases; bases outside gene matches: 13. The CDR3 is 17 amino acids.

Relative to its sample, this clonotype is medium-sized. V is TRBV20-1 and J is TRBJ2-2; tentative D call: TRBD2 (6 bases). The CDR3 totals 15 residues. The V gene lost 4 bases and the J gene lost 5 bases, with 17 bases spanning the gap. Germline values: CDR1 DFQATT, CDR2 SNEGSKA (reference sequence). The CDR3 region is CSANRGGSWTGELFF. CDR3 DNA: TGCAGTGCTAACCGTGGAGGGAGTTGGACCGGGGAGCTGTTTTTT.

The chain is built from TRBV25-1 and TRBJ2-1; TRBD1 matches at 7 bases. This CDR3 is 14 amino acids long. Trimming at V came to 5 bases and at J to 4 bases, leaving 5 bases not matched to a gene. Germline V gene sequence: CDR1 MGHDK, CDR2 SYGVNS. CDR3 sequence: CASSRPGQYNEQFF. CDR3 DNA sequence: TGTGCCAGCAGTAGACCGGGACAGTACAATGAGCAGTTCTTC.

In its sample, this clonotype ranks as medium-sized. The genes are TRBV6-6 and TRBJ1-4; D is unclear. The CDR3 runs to 15 residues. Germline assignment: CDR1 MNHNY and CDR2 SVGAGI (reference sequence). V gave up 2 bases and J gave up 8 bases, with 15 bases separating them. In DNA form, the CDR3 reads TGTGCCAGCAGTTACCCAGGAACGGATGAGGAAAAACTGTTTTTT. Translated, it gives CASSYPGTDEEKLFF.

The V and J genes are TRBV7-3 and TRBJ2-3, with D possibly TRBD2 on 6 matching bases. The CDR3 is 18 residues long. V lost 5 bases to trimming and J lost 2 bases, with 23 bases between them. Germline assignment: CDR1 SGHTA and CDR2 FQGTGA. The CDR3 sequence is CASSPRGVGEVYTDTQYF. For the CDR3, the DNA is TGTGCCAGCAGCCCGAGGGGCGTAGGGGAGGTTTACACAGATACGCAGTATTTT.

The sample holds many counts of this clonotype. The chain recombines TRBV5-5 with TRBJ2-3, with D possibly being TRBD1 (5 bases). Trimming removed 0 bases from V and 3 bases from J, with 11 bases in between. The CDR3 sequence is 15 residues long. Germline V CDR1 and CDR2: SGHKS, YYEKEE (reference sequence). The CDR3 DNA follows: TGTGCCAGCAGCTTGGTACAGGCGGCGACAGATACGCAGTATTTT. This translates into CASSLVQAATDTQYF. Drawing the rest from reference TRBV5-5 and TRBJ2-3, the complete variable domain is DAGVTQSPTHLIKTRGQQVTLRCSPISGHKSVSWYQQVLGQGPQFIFQYYEKEERGRGNFPDRFSARQFPNYSSELNVNALLLGDSALYLCASSLVQAATDTQYFGPGTRLTVL.

Relative to its sample, this clonotype is medium-sized (0.01 to 0.1%). The chain is built from TRBV5-5 and TRBJ2-7; 13 bases align to TRBD2. This CDR3 has 14 amino acids. Trimming at V came to 5 bases and at J to 2 bases, leaving 1 base not matched to a gene. Germline-derived CDR1 and CDR2 are SGHKS and YYEKEE (reference sequence). This CDR3 reads CASRGTSGAYEQYF. DNA of the CDR3: TGTGCCAGCAGGGGGACTAGCGGGGCCTACGAGCAGTACTTC.

This clonotype was seen many times. V gene TRBV6-1 combines with J gene TRBJ2-5, with 11 bases fitting TRBD1. Losses at the gene ends were 1 base for V and 3 bases for J; bases not matched to a gene: 16. CDR1 and CDR2 from the germline V gene are MNHNS and SASEGT. The CDR3 totals 20 residues. The CDR3 sequence: CASSEGWYLTGTGGEETQYF. CDR3 DNA sequence: TGTGCCAGCAGTGAAGGGTGGTACCTTACCGGGACAGGGGGTGAAGAGACCCAGTACTTC.

The CDR3 DNA sequence: TGTGCCAGCAGTTTTGGCCACTCCTATAATTCACCCCTCCACTTT. Its protein product is CASSFGHSYNSPLHF. The chain recombines TRBV12-3 or TRBV12-4 with TRBJ1-6; D remains unclear. Deletions cut 3 bases from V and 0 bases from J, with 6 bases between. This CDR3 has 15 residues.

The chain uses TRBV7-3 and TRBJ1-6; D remains unclear. Germline loops: CDR1 SGHTA, CDR2 FQGTGA. CDR3 length equals 15 residues. The V end lost 1 base, the J end lost 3 bases, and 7 bases lay between the germline ends. In nucleotides, the CDR3 is TGTGCCAGCAGCTTAAATGGACTCTATAATTCACCCCTCCACTTT. Protein product: CASSLNGLYNSPLHF.

At least ten counts were recorded for this clonotype. This sequence may be a read error, since a much larger clone differs from it by one base. The chain links TRBV20-1 to TRBJ2-3; D might be TRBD2 (5 bases). The CDR3 loop spans 18 amino acids. Germline V gene lookup returns CDR1 DFQATT and CDR2 SNEGSKA (reference sequence). V lost 1 base and J lost 0, with 20 bases in between. CDR3 sequence reads: CSARGYLGEPSSTDTQYF. The DNA of the CDR3 is TGCAGTGCTAGAGGGTACCTCGGGGAGCCGTCTAGCACAGATACGCAGTATTTT.

This rearrangement joins TRBV5-1 to TRBJ2-3, with 7 bases fitting TRBD1. This CDR3 spans 15 amino acids. V lost 2 bases and J lost 6; bases outside the gene matches: 9. The germline V gene encodes CDR1 SGHRS and CDR2 YFSETQ. The CDR3 protein is CASSFGTDKDDTQYF. The CDR3 nucleotides are TGCGCCAGCAGCTTTGGGACAGATAAGGATGATACGCAGTATTTT.

The genes are TRBV7-2 and TRBJ1-3; D is possibly TRBD1 (6 bases). Germline-derived CDR1 and CDR2 are SGHTA and FQGNSA. This CDR3 has 15 residues. V was clipped by 4 bases and J by 4 bases, with 14 bases between them. CDR3 nucleotide sequence: TGTGCCAGCAGCTCAACAGGGCTGGGAGGAAACACCATATATTTT. Encoded protein: CASSSTGLGGNTIYF.